The T cell receptor beta chain described here comes from a study of T cell responses to AZD1222 COVID-19 vaccine. Worth noting for this clone: The target antigen is unknown.

Sequencing was performed with immunoSEQ multiplex PCR; in TCRdb, only in-frame clones are kept and a portion is missing. The sample holds 150,000 or so clones, around 85% seen once. Study results and limitations: Repertoires were sampled only after the peak T cell response. Among AZD1222 vaccinees, only six were seropositive at baseline. Spike as a whole was targeted by vaccine-associated CD4 TCRs, dominant at 160-218 and 743-854. Among the donors, most were white British and more were female, and clonal diversity was possibly underestimated.

Trimming removed 3 bases at V and 6 bases at J, with 11 bases between. The CDR3 spans 13 residues. CDR1 is SGHTA, CDR2 FQGNSA, per germline. The origin of this receptor is an adult who had recovered from COVID-19. The material was peripheral blood, obtained after recovery from COVID-19. This sequence joins TRBV7-2 and TRBJ1-1; D not certain. The CDR3 nucleotides are TGTGCCAGCAGCTTTTACCGGGAATCTGAAGCTTTCTTT. This gives the protein CASSFYRESEAFF.